The clone carrying this T cell receptor (beta chain) has ten or more counts. These data are taken from a study of neurological immune-mediated disorders. TCRdb re-called the 5' RACE reads through MiXCR, storing one row per CDR3 protein. The data hold about 66,000 distinct CDR3 sequences, with nearly 3.5% observed a single time. Preparation of the unsorted libraries drew on 2 million PBMCs stored at -80 C. The source of this sequence is a man aged 35 to 55 with multiple sclerosis. The sequencing sample was made of PBMCs.

CDR3 amino acids: CASSPRLATETQYF. CDR3 DNA: TGTGCCAGCAGCCCCCGGCTAGCGACTGAGACCCAGTACTTC. The J gene is TRBJ2-5, the V gene TRBV7-8; weak D call: TRBD2 (6 bases). The ends were cut back, 5 bases at V and 5 bases at J, with 15 bases in the middle. This CDR3 region has 14 residues. Germline V gene sequence: CDR1 SGHVS, CDR2 FQNEAQ.